These 21 T cell receptor beta chains originate from one sample sequenced in a study of T-cell reconstitution after alpha-beta-depleted transplantation in children. It was with unique molecular identifiers that the TCRbeta library was prepared. TCRdb re-derived calls from the PCR reads in MiXCR, one entry per CDR3 protein. The data contain a few hundred thousand distinct CDR3 sequences, about a tenth of them singletons. Material: PBMCs from the stem cell graft donor, obtained from the stem cell graft. These receptors came from a human donor who donated a stem cell graft to a child with acute lymphoblastic leukemia.

A few counts support this clonotype. The chain combines TRBV5-1 with TRBJ2-7; D gene unclear. The germline V gene encodes CDR1 SGHRS and CDR2 YFSETQ. The CDR3 loop spans 14 amino acids. The V gene lost 0 bases and the J gene lost 3 bases, with 10 bases spanning the gap. CDR3 residues: CASSLGQVGYEQYF. In nucleotides, the CDR3 is TGCGCCAGCAGCTTGGGGCAGGTGGGCTACGAGCAGTACTTC. The variable domain in full, completed from reference TRBV5-1 and TRBJ2-7, reads KAGVTQTPRYLIKTRGQQVTLSCSPISGHRSVSWYQQTPGQGLQFLFEYFSETQRNKGNFPGRFSGRQFSNSRSEMNVSTLELGDSALYLCASSLGQVGYEQYFGPGTRLTVT.

This clonotype was counted only a few times. The chain is built from TRBV12-3 or TRBV12-4 and TRBJ2-7; TRBD1 aligns across 8 bases. The CDR3 spans 15 residues. The trim removed 5 bases at V and 3 bases at J, leaving 9 bases unmatched. The CDR3 protein is CASSPWGTGSYEQYF. The CDR3 DNA sequence: TGTGCCAGCAGTCCTTGGGGGACAGGTAGCTACGAGCAGTACTTC.

The chain carries TRBV20-1 and TRBJ2-5; TRBD1 is a possible D gene (5 bases). Germline V lookup: CDR1 DFQATT, CDR2 SNEGSKA (reference sequence). The V end was cut by 1 base, the J end by 0 bases, with 12 bases between. The CDR3 consists of 15 residues. CDR3: CSARVAGWYQETQYF. CDR3 bases: TGCAGTGCTAGAGTGGCAGGGTGGTACCAAGAGACCCAGTACTTC.

V usage is TRBV21-1 and J usage is TRBJ2-2; the D call in the table, TRBD1, was not verified against the DNA. TRBV21-1 is flagged as a pseudogene. The CDR3 totals 17 residues. CDR3 nucleotides: TGTGCCAGCAGCCGGACACCGGGTCCTGGGGCCACCGGGGAGCTGTTTTTT. Translated: CASSRTPGPGATGELFF.

This clonotype was recorded at least ten times. This chain uses TRBV27 with TRBJ2-7, with 11 bases aligning to TRBD2. Germline V gene sequence: CDR1 MNHEY, CDR2 SMNVEV (reference sequence). V lost 4 bases to trimming and J lost 6 bases; unmatched junction nucleotides: 8. The CDR3 extends over 15 amino acids. The DNA of the CDR3 is TGTGCCAGCAGTTCCCTGACTAGCGGGACTGTCGAGCAGTACTTC. Its translation: CASSSLTSGTVEQYF.

To note about this clonotype: The junction does not match germline at one end; this may be a read error. The chain carries TRBV28 and TRBJ2-2; 11 bases match TRBD1. CDR1 MDHEN and CDR2 SYDVKM come from the germline V gene. The CDR3 runs 14 residues. In nucleotides, the CDR3 is TGTGCCAGCCGGGACAGGGGGTCAACCGGGGAGCCGTTTTTT. This codes for CASRDRGSTGEPFF.

This sequence joins TRBV2 and TRBJ2-3; weak D call: TRBD2 (6 bases). CDR1 SNHLY and CDR2 FYNNEI come from the germline V gene. The V and J ends lost 10 bases and 0 bases respectively, with 17 bases between them. The CDR3 has 15 amino acids. CDR3 nucleotides: TGTGCCACCGACTCGGCAGGGACTAGCACAGATACGCAGTATTTT. Translated: CATDSAGTSTDTQYF.

In this sample, this clonotype turned up a few times. The chain employs TRBV6-5 and TRBJ1-2; D perhaps matches TRBD1 (6 bases). The CDR3 extends over 16 amino acids. V was cut by 0 bases and J by 5 bases, with 16 bases left in between. CDR1 and CDR2 (germline): MNHEY, SVGAGI. As DNA, the CDR3 is TGTGCCAGCAGTTACTCCCCATCCGGGACACTATATGGCTACACCTTC. It translates to CASSYSPSGTLYGYTF.

This clonotype occurred a few times. The genes are TRBV29-1 and TRBJ1-1; D not certain. CDR3 length equals 11 residues. Trimming stripped 7 bases from V and 1 base from J, with 7 bases between. Germline values: CDR1 SQVTM, CDR2 ANQGSEA. The CDR3 DNA sequence: TGCAGCGAGACAACGAACACTGAAGCTTTCTTT. This codes for CSETTNTEAFF.

The V gene is TRBV20-1, the J gene TRBJ1-4; 7 nucleotides align to TRBD1. The CDR3 length is 19 residues. Germline trimming cut 6 bases from V and 4 bases from J; bases unmatched to any gene: 23. Germline CDR1 reads DFQATT; CDR2 reads SNEGSKA (reference sequence). CDR3 residues: CSAPITGTDHLTLNEKLFF. The CDR3, as DNA: TGCAGTGCGCCGATCACCGGGACAGACCACCTCACACTTAATGAAAAACTGTTTTTT.

V is TRBV13 and J is TRBJ2-7, with TRBD2 matching over 10 bases. Germline V lookup: CDR1 PRHDT, CDR2 FYEKMQ (reference sequence). The CDR3 is made up of 17 amino acids. V lost 5 bases, J lost 9 bases, and 19 bases stayed unmatched. For the CDR3, the DNA is TGTGCCAGCAGCCTTTCTAGCGGGAGAGCCCCAGTCTCTGGGCAGTACTTC. Its translation is CASSLSSGRAPVSGQYF.

This clonotype was counted between two and nine times. The J gene is TRBJ2-7, the V gene TRBV7-8; TRBD1 might be the D (6 bases). Trimming left V 4 bases short and J 6 bases short, with 13 bases between. The germline V gene has CDR1 SGHVS and CDR2 FQNEAQ. This CDR3 region has 13 residues. CDR3 nucleotide sequence: TGTGCCAGCAGCTCCGACAGGTCCGGCGAGCAGTACTTC. Translating gives CASSSDRSGEQYF.

This clonotype showed up just a few times. The chain links TRBV14 to TRBJ2-6, with D uncertain. Germline V gene lookup returns CDR1 SGHDN and CDR2 FVKESK. The length of the CDR3 is 16 residues. The V and J ends lost 6 bases and 0 bases respectively, with 12 bases between them. The CDR3, as DNA: TGTGCCAGCAGTCCTTATACCGTCTCTGGGGCCAACGTCCTGACTTTC. Protein sequence: CASSPYTVSGANVLTF.

This clonotype was seen more than once but under ten times. This chain links TRBV21-1 with TRBJ2-4; the table's D call of TRBD1 was not tested on the DNA. TRBV21-1 has pseudogene status. CDR3 length: 23 amino acids. CDR3 nucleotide sequence: TGTGCCAGCAGCAAAGATCGGGTGTTCTGCGGCAAACCTTCCCTGGCGGCCAAAAACATTCAGTACTTC. Protein product: CASSKDRVFCGKPSLAAKNIQYF.

V and J are TRBV4-2 and TRBJ1-4; D possibly corresponds to TRBD1 (6 bases). Germline V CDR1 and CDR2: LGHNA, YNFKEQ. The V and J ends lost 1 base and 8 bases respectively, with 17 bases between them. The length of the CDR3 is 16 residues. The CDR3 DNA sequence: TGTGCCAGCAGCCAAGGGGTCGGGGGCGCCGGGGAAAAACTGTTTTTT. It specifies CASSQGVGGAGEKLFF.

V and J are TRBV2 and TRBJ1-1; D not resolved. Germline CDR1 SNHLY, CDR2 FYNNEI. Trimming took off 5 bases at V and 7 bases at J, with 14 bases between the two ends. The CDR3 extends over 13 amino acids. The CDR3 nucleotides read TGTGCCAGCAGTTCACCCAATAAGCTTGAAGCTTTCTTT. Translating gives CASSSPNKLEAFF.

This clonotype has a count of ten or more. The chain recombines TRBV15 with TRBJ1-5; tentative D call: TRBD1 (5 bases). Germline V gives CDR1 LNHNV, CDR2 YYDKDF (reference sequence). The CDR3 runs 15 residues. V was shortened by 0 bases and J by 2 bases, with 8 bases between the two germline ends. For the CDR3, the DNA is TGTGCCACCAGCAGAGAATGGGGGGGCAATCAGCCCCAGCATTTT. Translated, it gives CATSREWGGNQPQHF.

The table lists this clonotype with a few counts. The gene calls are TRBV7-9 and TRBJ2-1; 9 positions agree with TRBD1. This CDR3 contains 15 residues. The V segment lost 5 bases and the J segment 2 bases; nucleotides outside the gene matches: 4. The germline gives CDR1 SEHNR, CDR2 FQNEAQ (reference sequence). CDR3 nucleotides: TGTGCCAGCAGCCAAGGACAGGGGACCTACAATGAGCAGTTCTTC. Translated: CASSQGQGTYNEQFF.

The chain joins TRBV4-2 to TRBJ2-2; TRBD1 agrees at 7 bases. The CDR3 consists of 15 residues. Germline loops: CDR1 LGHNA, CDR2 YNFKEQ. The junction had 8 bases not matched to a gene; V was cut back by 3 bases and J by 7 bases. The DNA for the CDR3 is TGTGCCAGCAGCCAGGAACAGGGGAAGGTCGGGGAGCTGTTTTTT. Translation: CASSQEQGKVGELFF.

The chain employs TRBV20-1 and TRBJ1-3; 7 nucleotides line up with TRBD1. Per germline, CDR1 DFQATT and CDR2 SNEGSKA (reference sequence). The CDR3 sequence is 14 residues long. V was clipped by 2 bases and J by 4 bases; unmatched bases: 5. The CDR3 DNA is TGCAGTGCTAGACCGACAGGGACAGGAAACACCATATATTTT. This gives the protein CSARPTGTGNTIYF.

This clonotype has ten or more counts. J is TRBJ2-3 and V is TRBV11-3; possibly TRBD2 for D (5 bases). Looked up from germline, CDR1 is SGHNT and CDR2 is YENEEA. CDR3 size: 15 residues. V shed 0 bases and J shed 2 bases, with 9 bases lying between them. CDR3 loop: CASSLDQGLTDTQYF. In DNA, the CDR3 is TGTGCCAGCAGCTTAGACCAAGGACTCACAGATACGCAGTATTTT.